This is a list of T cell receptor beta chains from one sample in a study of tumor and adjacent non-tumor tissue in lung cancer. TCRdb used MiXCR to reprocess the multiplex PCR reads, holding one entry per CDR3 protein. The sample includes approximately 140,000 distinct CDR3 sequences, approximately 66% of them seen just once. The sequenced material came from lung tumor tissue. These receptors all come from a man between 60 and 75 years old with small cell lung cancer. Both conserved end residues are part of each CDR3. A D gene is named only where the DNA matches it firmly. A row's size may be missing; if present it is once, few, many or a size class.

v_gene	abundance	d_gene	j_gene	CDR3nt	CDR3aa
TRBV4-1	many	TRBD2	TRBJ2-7	TGCGCCAGCAGCCAGGTAGCGGGAGGGACTGCCTACGAGCAGTACTTC	CASSQVAGGTAYEQYF
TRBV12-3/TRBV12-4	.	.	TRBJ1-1	TGTGCCAGCAGTTTAACATCTTACACTGAAGCCTACTTT	CASSLTSYTEAYF
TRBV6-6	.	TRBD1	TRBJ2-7	TGTGCCAGCAGCCCCGGACAGGGGGGAGCCTACGAGCAGTACTTC	CASSPGQGGAYEQYF
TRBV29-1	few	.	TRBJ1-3	TGCAGCGTTGGGACGGACGGAAACACCATATATTTT	CSVGTDGNTIYF
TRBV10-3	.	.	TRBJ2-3	TGTGCCAACAGTGAGTGCACAGATACGCAGTATTTT	CANSECTDTQYF
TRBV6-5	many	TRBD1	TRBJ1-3	TGTGCCAGCAGTGAACAGGGGGTGAACACCATATATTTT	CASSEQGVNTIYF
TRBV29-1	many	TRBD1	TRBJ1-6	TGCAGCGTCGTGACAGGGACAGGATCACCCCTCCACTTT	CSVVTGTGSPLHF
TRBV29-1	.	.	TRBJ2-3	TGCAGCGTTCACACTAGTTTGGACACAGATACGCAGTATTTT	CSVHTSLDTDTQYF
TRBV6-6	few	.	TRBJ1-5	TGTGCCACCAAAGTGAACCTCAATCAGCCCCAGCATTTT	CATKVNLNQPQHF
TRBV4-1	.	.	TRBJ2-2	TGCTCCAGCGGCCAAGAACCATCGAGGGATACCAACACCGGGGAGTTGTTTTTT	CSSGQEPSRDTNTGELFF
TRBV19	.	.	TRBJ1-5	TGTGCCAGTAGTACCAACAGGGTAGTAGGTCAGCCCCAGCATTTT	CASSTNRVVGQPQHF
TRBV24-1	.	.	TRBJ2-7	TGTGCCACCAGTGATCCCGCAGTGGGAGGCGAGCAGTACTTC	CATSDPAVGGEQYF
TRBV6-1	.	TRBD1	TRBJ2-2	TGTGCCAGCAGTGCATACGGGACAGCGTCAATAGTGCTGTTTTTT	CASSAYGTASIVLFF
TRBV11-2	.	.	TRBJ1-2	TGTGCCAGTAGCGTAACAGAGGTAGGCGGCTACACCTTC	CASSVTEVGGYTF
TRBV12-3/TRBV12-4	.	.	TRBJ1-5	TGTGCCAACACCAAGGGCACGACGGGCAATCAGCCCCAGCATTTT	CANTKGTTGNQPQHF
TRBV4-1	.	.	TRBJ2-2	TGCGCCAGCAGCCAATACAGGAGTACCGGGGAGCTGTTTTTT	CASSQYRSTGELFF
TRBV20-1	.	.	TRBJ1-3	TGCAGTACTAGAAAGGGGAACTCTGGAAACACCATATATTTT	CSTRKGNSGNTIYF
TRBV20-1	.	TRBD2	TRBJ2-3	TGTAGTGCTAGTCCCAACGGGAGGGATACGCAGTATTTT	CSASPNGRDTQYF
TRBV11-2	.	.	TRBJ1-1	TGTGCCAGTAGCATATTACGTGTCGGAGAAGCTTTCTTT	CASSILRVGEAFF
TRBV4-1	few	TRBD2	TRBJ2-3	TGCGCCAGCAGCCAAGAGAGTAGCGGGAGAGGAGATACGCAGTATTTT	CASSQESSGRGDTQYF
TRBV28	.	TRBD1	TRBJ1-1	TGTGCCAACACAGGGGCCTACATTGAAGCTTTCTTT	CANTGAYIEAFF
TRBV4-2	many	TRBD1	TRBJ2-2	TGTGCCAGCAGCCAAGATGGGGACAGGGGACGGAACACCGGGGAGCTGTTTTTT	CASSQDGDRGRNTGELFF
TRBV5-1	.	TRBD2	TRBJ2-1	TGCGCCAGCACCCCTAGCGGGGCAGTTGGGAATAAGCAGTTCTTC	CASTPSGAVGNKQFF
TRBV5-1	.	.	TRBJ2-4	TGCGCCAGCAGCGGGAGACTAGAGGGTCGTAAAAACATTCAGTACTTC	CASSGRLEGRKNIQYF
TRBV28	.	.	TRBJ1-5	TGTGCCAGCAGTTTCGGACAGTACCCCAATCAGCCCCAGCATTTT	CASSFGQYPNQPQHF
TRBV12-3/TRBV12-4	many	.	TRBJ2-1	TGTGCCAGCAGTTTAGCGGGAGAAGACAATGAGCAGTTCTTC	CASSLAGEDNEQFF
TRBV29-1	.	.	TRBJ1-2	TGCAGCGTATCCGAACCAGGAGGCTATGACTATACCTTC	CSVSEPGGYDYTF
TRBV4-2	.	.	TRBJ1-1	TGTGCCAGCAGCCCAGACTACAGCGCGGGAAGCACTGAAGCTTTCTTT	CASSPDYSAGSTEAFF
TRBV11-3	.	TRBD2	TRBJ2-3	TGTGCCAGCAGCCCTGGACTAGCGGGAGATACACGGTATTTT	CASSPGLAGDTRYF
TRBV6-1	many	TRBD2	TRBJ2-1	TGTGCCAGCAGGGCTAGCGGGAGAGCTGAGCAGTTCTTC	CASRASGRAEQFF
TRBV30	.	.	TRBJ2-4	TGTGACTGGGAGTCGGCGAGGATAGCCAAAAACATTCAGTACTTC	CDWESARIAKNIQYF
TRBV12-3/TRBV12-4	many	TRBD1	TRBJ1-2	TGTGCCAGCAGTCTCCGGGACAGGGGACGCTATGGCTACACCTTC	CASSLRDRGRYGYTF
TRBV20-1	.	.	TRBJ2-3	TGCAGTGCTAAGGATCGGATGAGGTCCACAGATACGCAGTATTTT	CSAKDRMRSTDTQYF
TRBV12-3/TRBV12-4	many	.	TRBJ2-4	TGTGCCAGCAGTCGTCGTCCCTTCGGAGCTATTCAGTACTTC	CASSRRPFGAIQYF
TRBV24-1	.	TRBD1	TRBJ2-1	TGTACCACCAGTGATTTAGGGACAGGGGTATACAATGAGCAGTTCTTC	CTTSDLGTGVYNEQFF
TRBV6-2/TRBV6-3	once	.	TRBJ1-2	TGTACCGGCAGTTCCCCCTTGAGGTATGGCTACACCTTC	CTGSSPLRYGYTF
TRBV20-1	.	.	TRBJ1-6	TGCAGTACTAGGGGGTTAGCCTATATTTCACCCCTCCACTTT	CSTRGLAYISPLHF
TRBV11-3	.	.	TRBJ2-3	TGTGCCAACAATACCCGAGGTACGCAGTATTTT	CANNTRGTQYF
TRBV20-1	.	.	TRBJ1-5	TGCAGTGCTTCCGGGACGGATGACTACCAGCCCCAGCATTTT	CSASGTDDYQPQHF
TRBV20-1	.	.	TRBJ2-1	TGCAGTGCTAGAGGGGATAGCGTAGGGTACAATGAGCAGTTCTTC	CSARGDSVGYNEQFF
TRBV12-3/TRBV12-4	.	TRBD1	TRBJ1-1	TGTGCCATCAGTTTGGTACAGGGGGGAACTGAAGCTTTCTTT	CAISLVQGGTEAFF